What follows is one T cell receptor (beta chain) and its context. Assay: immunoSEQ multiplex PCR; the TCRdb copy retains only in-frame clones and omits some. The repertoire holds about 250,000 clones, 85% to 90% seen once, with more than 1.5% in the top ten. This record comes from a study of blood T cell repertoires in COVID-19. This CDR3 has 14 residues. The germline V gene has CDR1 SGHAT and CDR2 FQNNGV. V dropped 0 bases and J dropped 7 bases, with 10 bases sitting between them. The chain is built from TRBV11-2 and TRBJ1-5, with D possibly TRBD1 on 5 matching bases. The sample taken for sequencing was PBMCs or T cells enriched from blood (not recorded which). The receptor was derived from a man between 40 and 49 years old who had recovered from COVID-19. This CDR3 is CASSLDLEGQPQHF. DNA for the CDR3: TGTGCCAGCAGCTTAGATCTGGAGGGGCAGCCCCAGCATTTT.